The rows below give T cell receptor beta chains drawn from one sample of a study of blood T cell repertoires in COVID-19. TCRdb's copy holds only in-frame clones and misses some; the assay was immunoSEQ multiplex PCR. The sample contains roughly 100,000 clones, roughly 92% of which appear only once. The specimen sequenced was peripheral blood. These receptor sequences come from a woman in her forties or fifties with COVID-19, enrolled during active disease. Each CDR3 is given with its conserved first and last residue. The D gene is left open where the match is weak.

CDR3 length: 14
D gene: NA
V gene: TRBV6-1
J gene: TRBJ1-5
CDR3 protein: CASSEGTATRAQHF

CDR3 length: 14
D gene: NA
V gene: TRBV9
J gene: TRBJ1-1
CDR3 protein: CASSSLGGANEAFF

CDR3 length: 14
D gene: NA
V gene: TRBV6-5
J gene: TRBJ2-2
CDR3 protein: CASGRTDLTGELFF

CDR3 length: 20
D gene: NA
V gene: TRBV6-6
J gene: TRBJ1-5
CDR3 protein: CASSPRAKGGYVESNQPQHF

CDR3 length: 14
D gene: TRBD1
V gene: TRBV5-1
J gene: TRBJ2-1
CDR3 protein: CASSFRTGDDEQFF

CDR3 length: 16
D gene: TRBD1
V gene: TRBV27
J gene: TRBJ1-6
CDR3 protein: CASKIGGGYYNSPLHF

CDR3 length: 14
D gene: TRBD1
V gene: TRBV7-9
J gene: TRBJ2-1
CDR3 protein: CASSRPGQGGEQFF

CDR3 length: 14
D gene: TRBD1
V gene: TRBV19
J gene: TRBJ1-6
CDR3 protein: CASSRDRGLSPLHF

CDR3 length: 12
D gene: NA
V gene: TRBV24-1
J gene: TRBJ2-3
CDR3 protein: CATSVNTDTQYF

CDR3 length: 14
D gene: TRBD1
V gene: TRBV6-2/TRBV6-3
J gene: TRBJ2-7
CDR3 protein: CASSWGQVPYEQYF

CDR3 length: 16
D gene: TRBD1
V gene: TRBV10-1
J gene: TRBJ1-3
CDR3 protein: CASSELQGSSGNTIYF

CDR3 length: 13
D gene: NA
V gene: TRBV25-1
J gene: TRBJ1-1
CDR3 protein: CASSAQGNTEAFF

CDR3 length: 14
D gene: TRBD1
V gene: TRBV5-6
J gene: TRBJ1-2
CDR3 protein: CASSFRRGHYGYTF

CDR3 length: 17
D gene: TRBD2
V gene: TRBV19
J gene: TRBJ2-5
CDR3 protein: CASSKWSSGGIEETQYF

CDR3 length: 14
D gene: NA
V gene: TRBV5-1
J gene: TRBJ1-6
CDR3 protein: CASSLDGDESPLHF

CDR3 length: 17
D gene: NA
V gene: TRBV3-1/TRBV3-2
J gene: TRBJ1-6
CDR3 protein: CASSQDSGRSYNSPLHF

CDR3 length: 16
D gene: NA
V gene: TRBV6-2/TRBV6-3
J gene: TRBJ1-2
CDR3 protein: CASIYGGGGGIYGYTF

CDR3 length: 11
D gene: NA
V gene: TRBV28
J gene: TRBJ2-7
CDR3 protein: CASMGPIEQYF

CDR3 length: 15
D gene: TRBD1
V gene: TRBV7-9
J gene: TRBJ1-4
CDR3 protein: CASSDRGGFNEKLFF

CDR3 length: 16
D gene: NA
V gene: TRBV27
J gene: TRBJ1-5
CDR3 protein: CASSLSTGHSNQPQHF

CDR3 length: 14
D gene: NA
V gene: TRBV27
J gene: TRBJ1-5
CDR3 protein: CASGDSGGNQPQHF

CDR3 length: 16
D gene: TRBD2
V gene: TRBV10-2
J gene: TRBJ2-2
CDR3 protein: CASIGLAGVNTGELFF

CDR3 length: 19
D gene: TRBD2
V gene: TRBV24-1
J gene: TRBJ2-2
CDR3 protein: CATSDLLHSRRGYVRELFF

CDR3 length: 17
D gene: TRBD1
V gene: TRBV5-5
J gene: TRBJ1-1
CDR3 protein: CASSTRQGFLVNTEAFF

CDR3 length: 15
D gene: TRBD1
V gene: TRBV5-1
J gene: TRBJ1-2
CDR3 protein: CASSQTPGQEFGYTF

CDR3 length: 14
D gene: TRBD1
V gene: TRBV28
J gene: TRBJ2-1
CDR3 protein: CASSTGTGGDEQFF

CDR3 length: 16
D gene: TRBD1
V gene: TRBV6-6
J gene: TRBJ2-2
CDR3 protein: CASSYFEGARNGELFF

CDR3 length: 16
D gene: TRBD1
V gene: TRBV5-1
J gene: TRBJ1-6
CDR3 protein: CASSFGQGTVNSPLHF

CDR3 length: 13
D gene: NA
V gene: TRBV19
J gene: TRBJ1-6
CDR3 protein: CATRGGYNSPLHF

CDR3 length: 12
D gene: TRBD1
V gene: TRBV24-1
J gene: TRBJ2-1
CDR3 protein: CATGTAYNEQFF

CDR3 length: 14
D gene: NA
V gene: TRBV2
J gene: TRBJ1-5
CDR3 protein: CASSELRGNQPQHF

CDR3 length: 15
D gene: TRBD2
V gene: TRBV5-1
J gene: TRBJ2-5
CDR3 protein: CASSPGTSVGETQYF

CDR3 length: 11
D gene: NA
V gene: TRBV7-8
J gene: TRBJ1-2
CDR3 protein: CASSSGDGYTF

CDR3 length: 16
D gene: TRBD1
V gene: TRBV7-2
J gene: TRBJ2-2
CDR3 protein: CASSLVGTGVTRELFF

CDR3 length: 15
D gene: NA
V gene: TRBV9
J gene: TRBJ2-2
CDR3 protein: CASSPGLMNTGELFF

CDR3 length: 14
D gene: NA
V gene: TRBV5-4
J gene: TRBJ2-5
CDR3 protein: CASSLGPGAETQYF

CDR3 length: 18
D gene: NA
V gene: TRBV23-1
J gene: TRBJ1-1
CDR3 protein: CASSQTSRLQGTNTEAFF

CDR3 length: 14
D gene: TRBD2
V gene: TRBV6-5
J gene: TRBJ2-2
CDR3 protein: CASSKVASGGGLFF

CDR3 length: 15
D gene: TRBD1
V gene: TRBV2
J gene: TRBJ1-2
CDR3 protein: CASRALRGRVGGYTF

CDR3 length: 16
D gene: NA
V gene: TRBV19
J gene: TRBJ1-4
CDR3 protein: CASSIRRTATNEKLFF